This is a list of T cell receptor beta chains from one sample in a study of T cells in Graves' hyperthyroidism and ophthalmopathy. MiXCR was run by TCRdb on the multiplex PCR reads, yielding one entry per CDR3 protein. This sample has about 200,000 distinct CDR3 sequences, with about 15% found just once. Sequences were obtained from blood. These receptors all stem from a woman aged 45 to 65 with Graves' hyperthyroidism. The CDR3 runs from the conserved cysteine through the conserved F or W. The D gene is left open where the match is weak. The size of a clone is reported for some rows only, either as once, few or many, or as a class for expanded clones.

clone_size d_call j_call v_call cdr3_aa cdr3_nt
NA TRBD1 TRBJ1-1 TRBV9 CASSPQTGGLGTEAFF TGTGCCAGCAGCCCCCAGACAGGGGGTTTGGGAACTGAAGCTTTCTTT
many NA TRBJ1-1 TRBV11-2 CASSLTEAFF TGTGCCAGCAGCTTGACTGAAGCTTTCTTT
NA NA TRBJ1-1 TRBV20-1 CSASNMRTEAFF TGCAGTGCTAGTAACATGCGAACTGAAGCTTTCTTT
NA NA TRBJ2-5 TRBV7-3 CASSPQGLLYNF TGTGCCAGCAGCCCACAGGGTCTCCTTTATAACTTC
many NA TRBJ2-5 TRBV5-1 CASSRDKYQETQYF TGCGCCAGCAGCAGGGACAAGTACCAAGAGACCCAGTACTTC
few NA TRBJ2-1 TRBV29-1 CSVEPSGTYNEQFF TGCAGCGTTGAACCGAGCGGAACCTACAATGAGCAGTTCTTC
few NA TRBJ1-2 TRBV6-1 CASSEDGILKGYTF TGTGCCAGCAGTGAAGACGGGATTCTCAAAGGCTACACCTTC
NA NA TRBJ2-2 TRBV19 CASSIDPSNTGELFF TGTGCCAGTAGTATAGATCCCTCGAACACCGGGGAGCTGTTTTTT
many NA TRBJ1-2 TRBV7-3 CASSRRGGDYGYTF TGTGCCAGCAGCCGTAGAGGCGGAGACTATGGCTACACCTTC
many NA TRBJ2-1 TRBV28 CASSFVYPPRDEQFF TGTGCCAGCAGTTTTGTCTATCCCCCTCGGGATGAGCAGTTCTTC
NA NA TRBJ2-7 TRBV11-2 CASSLVTGTSVSYEQYF TGTGCCAGCAGCTTAGTCACCGGGACTTCTGTCTCCTACGAGCAGTACTTC
few NA TRBJ1-1 TRBV19 CASSIGMNTEAFF TGTGCCAGTAGTATAGGGATGAACACTGAAGCTTTCTTT
NA NA TRBJ2-7 TRBV4-1 CASSQDETALYEQYF TGCGCCAGCAGCCAAGATGAGACAGCCCTTTACGAGCAGTACTTC
many NA TRBJ1-1 TRBV9 CASSTSGETNTEAFF TGTGCCAGCAGCACAAGTGGGGAGACAAACACTGAAGCTTTCTTT
NA NA TRBJ1-1 TRBV7-3 CASSLAFRDAEAFF TGTGCCAGCAGCTTAGCGTTCAGGGACGCTGAAGCTTTCTTT
many NA TRBJ1-2 TRBV19 CASSSNQGNYGYTF TGTGCCAGTAGTAGTAACCAGGGGAACTATGGCTACACCTTC
NA NA TRBJ1-6 TRBV20-1 CSASSGMDNSPLHF TGCAGTGCTAGTTCCGGGATGGATAATTCACCCCTCCACTTT
NA TRBD1 TRBJ2-1 TRBV6-1 CASQSDRGNEQFF TGTGCCAGCCAGAGCGACAGGGGGAATGAGCAGTTCTTC
many TRBD1 TRBJ2-5 TRBV2 CASSEAPDRAQETQYF TGTGCCAGCAGTGAAGCACCGGACAGGGCCCAAGAGACCCAGTACTTC
NA NA TRBJ2-3 TRBV7-3 CASSLNRVDGGPDTQYF TGTGCCAGCAGCTTAAACAGGGTCGATGGGGGTCCAGATACGCAGTATTTT
few TRBD2 TRBJ2-2 TRBV3-1 CASSQDGTSGRTGELFF TGTGCCAGCAGCCAAGACGGGACTAGCGGGAGGACCGGGGAGCTGTTTTTT
many NA TRBJ2-7 TRBV27 CASSPGIYEQYF TGTGCCAGCAGTCCCGGGATCTACGAGCAGTACTTC
NA NA TRBJ2-7 TRBV2 CAGSEWQALSYEQYF TGTGCCGGCAGTGAATGGCAGGCCCTCTCCTATGAGCAGTACTTC
NA TRBD1 TRBJ2-2 TRBV30 CAWKDRGNTGELFF TGTGCCTGGAAGGACAGGGGAAACACCGGGGAGCTGTTTTTT